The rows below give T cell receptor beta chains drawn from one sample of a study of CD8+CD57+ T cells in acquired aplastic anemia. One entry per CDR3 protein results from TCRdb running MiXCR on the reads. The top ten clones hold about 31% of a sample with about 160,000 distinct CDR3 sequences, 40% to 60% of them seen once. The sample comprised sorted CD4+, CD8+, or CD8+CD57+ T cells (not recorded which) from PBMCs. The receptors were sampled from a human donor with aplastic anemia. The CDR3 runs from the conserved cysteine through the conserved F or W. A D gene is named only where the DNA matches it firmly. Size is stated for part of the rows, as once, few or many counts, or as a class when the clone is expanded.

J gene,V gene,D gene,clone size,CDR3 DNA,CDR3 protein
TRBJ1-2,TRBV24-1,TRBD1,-,TGTGCCACCAGTGATTCACGCCTAAGCCGGGACAGGGTTATCTATGGCTACACCTTC,CATSDSRLSRDRVIYGYTF
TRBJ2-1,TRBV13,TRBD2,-,TGTGCCAGCAGCCAGCGACTAGCGGGAGGGCCATATGAGCAGTTCTTC,CASSQRLAGGPYEQFF
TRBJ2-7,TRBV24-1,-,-,TGTGCCACGGCTGGCTTTGGGTACGGGCAGTACTTC,CATAGFGYGQYF
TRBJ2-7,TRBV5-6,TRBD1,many,TGTGCCAGCAGCTCAGGGGGCCACGAGCAGTACTTC,CASSSGGHEQYF
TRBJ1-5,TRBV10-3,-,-,TGTGCCATCAGCGAGCAGGGGAACCTAAGGAATCAGCCCCAGCATTTT,CAISEQGNLRNQPQHF
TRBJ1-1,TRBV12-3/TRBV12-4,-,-,TGTGCCAGCAGCCTTTCCGTCAGCACTGAAGCTTTCTTT,CASSLSVSTEAFF
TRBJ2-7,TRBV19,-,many,TGTGCCAGTAGTATAGGGAGCTCCTACGAGCAGTACTTC,CASSIGSSYEQYF
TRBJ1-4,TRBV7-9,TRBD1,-,TGTGCCAGCAGCCTGGGACAGGGGGGCGAAAAACTGTTTTTT,CASSLGQGGEKLFF
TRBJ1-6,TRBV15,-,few,TGTGCCACCAGCGGCAGGGGACTGGGTTCACCCCTCCACTTT,CATSGRGLGSPLHF
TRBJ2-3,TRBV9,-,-,TGTGCCAGCAGCGTAAATTCAGATACGCAGTATTTT,CASSVNSDTQYF
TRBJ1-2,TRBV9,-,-,TGTGCCAGCAGCGTAGTAAGGAAGGGGTACACCTTC,CASSVVRKGYTF
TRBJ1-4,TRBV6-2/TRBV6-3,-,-,TGTGCCAGCAATACAGGGAGCGAAAAACTGTTTTTT,CASNTGSEKLFF
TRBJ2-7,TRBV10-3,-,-,TGTGCCATCAGTCCCCAGGGGGAGGGCAAAGAATTTTACGAGCAGTACTTC,CAISPQGEGKEFYEQYF
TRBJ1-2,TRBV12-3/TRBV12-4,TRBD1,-,TGTGCCAGCAGTGGGACAGACTACTATGGCTACACCTTC,CASSGTDYYGYTF
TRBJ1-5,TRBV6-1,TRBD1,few,TGTGCCAGCAGTGAGGCAGGGGGGTTCAATCAGCCCCAGCATTTT,CASSEAGGFNQPQHF
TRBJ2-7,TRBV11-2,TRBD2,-,TGTGCCAGCAGCTTGTCGGGACTAGCGGGGTACTACGAGCAGTACTTC,CASSLSGLAGYYEQYF
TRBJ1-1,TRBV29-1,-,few,TGCAGCGTTGTGGCAGATCGAACTGAAGCTTTCTTT,CSVVADRTEAFF
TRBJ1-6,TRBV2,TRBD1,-,TGTGCCAGCACCGGGACAGGGACTAATTCACCCCTCCACTTT,CASTGTGTNSPLHF
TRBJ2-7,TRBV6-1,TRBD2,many,TGTGCCAGCAGTAGCGGGGCCTACGAGCAGTACTTC,CASSSGAYEQYF
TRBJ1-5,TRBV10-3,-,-,TGTGCCATCAGTGTGGAACCGACAAATCAGCCCCAGCATTTT,CAISVEPTNQPQHF
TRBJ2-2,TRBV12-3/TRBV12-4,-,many,TGTGCCAGCAGTTTTTCGGGGGCCGGGGAGCTGTTTTTT,CASSFSGAGELFF
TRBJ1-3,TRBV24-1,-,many,TGTGCCACCAGTGATAATATCGACACCATATATTTT,CATSDNIDTIYF
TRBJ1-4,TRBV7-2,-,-,TGTGCCAGCAGTGATCGGACCGCTGAAAAACTGTTTTTT,CASSDRTAEKLFF
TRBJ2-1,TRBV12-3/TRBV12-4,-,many,TGTGCCAGCAGTTCTCGCTGGGATGAGCAGTTCTTC,CASSSRWDEQFF
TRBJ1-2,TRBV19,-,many,TGTGCCAGTAGGACTAGTACAGGAGTGAAAGGCTACACCTTC,CASRTSTGVKGYTF
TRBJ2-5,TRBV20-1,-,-,TGCAGTGCCCCCCAGGGAGAGGGAGAGACCCAGTACTTC,CSAPQGEGETQYF
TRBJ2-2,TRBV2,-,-,TGTGCCAGCAGTGAATGGGGGGTGGCCGGGGAGCTGTTTTTT,CASSEWGVAGELFF
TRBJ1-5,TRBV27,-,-,TGTGCCAGCAGTTTAGCGTTTCTCGATCAGCCCCAGCATTTT,CASSLAFLDQPQHF
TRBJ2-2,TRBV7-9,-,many,TGTGCCACCCTTAACACCGGGGAGCTGTTTTTT,CATLNTGELFF
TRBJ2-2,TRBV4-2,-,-,TGTGCCAGCAGCCAAGATCGGGAGTGGCTAGGGGAGCTGTTTTTT,CASSQDREWLGELFF
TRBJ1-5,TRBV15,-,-,TGTGCCACCAGCAGAGATCAAGGGGTCAATCAGCCCCAGCATTTT,CATSRDQGVNQPQHF
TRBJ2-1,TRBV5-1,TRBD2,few,TGCGCCAGCAGGGGGAGAACTAGCGGGGGTTCCTACAATGAGCAGTTCTTC,CASRGRTSGGSYNEQFF
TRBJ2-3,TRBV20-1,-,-,TGCGGTGCTAGTTACTGGGGGGCCGACACAGATACGCAGTATTTT,CGASYWGADTDTQYF
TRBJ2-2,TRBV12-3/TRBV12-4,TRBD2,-,TGTGCCAGCAGTCGCGGACTAGCGGGAGGGTCCGGGGAGCTGTTTTTT,CASSRGLAGGSGELFF
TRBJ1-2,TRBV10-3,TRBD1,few,TGTGCCATTAGACCGGGACAGGGGGACTACACCTTC,CAIRPGQGDYTF
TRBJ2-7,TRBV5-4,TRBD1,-,TGTGCCAGCAGCTCCAAAGGACAGGGTAGCTCCTACGAGCAGTACTTC,CASSSKGQGSSYEQYF
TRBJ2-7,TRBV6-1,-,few,TGTGCCAGCAGTGAAGGGGGTCCCGGGGCTCAGGGGCCAAGCTCCTACGAGCAGTACTTC,CASSEGGPGAQGPSSYEQYF
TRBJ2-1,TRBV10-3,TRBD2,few,TGTGCCATCACTAGCGGGGAAAGCTCCTACAATGAGCAGTTCTTC,CAITSGESSYNEQFF
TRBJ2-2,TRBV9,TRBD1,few,TGTGCCAGCAGCACCCGCCCAGAGACAGGGCCCGGGGAGCTGTTTTTT,CASSTRPETGPGELFF
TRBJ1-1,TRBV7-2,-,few,TGTGCCAGCAGTGGGCGGCGATACACTGAAGCTTTCTTT,CASSGRRYTEAFF
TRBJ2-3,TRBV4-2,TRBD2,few,TGTGCCAGCAGCCAAGATGAGACTAGCGGGTACCGAGGGTCCACAGATACGCAGTATTTT,CASSQDETSGYRGSTDTQYF
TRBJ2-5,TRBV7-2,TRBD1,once,TGTGCCAGCAACCCCGGGTGGACAGGGGGAAGGGAGACCCAGTACTTC,CASNPGWTGGRETQYF
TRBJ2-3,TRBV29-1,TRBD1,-,TGCAGCGCAGGACAGGGAGTCTACGAGCAGTACTTT,CSAGQGVYEQYF
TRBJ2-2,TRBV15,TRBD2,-,TGTGCCACCAGCAGAAAACGGGAGGTGAACACCGGGGAGCTGTTTTTT,CATSRKREVNTGELFF
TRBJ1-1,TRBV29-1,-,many,TGCAGCGTTCCGACGGTGGACACTGAAGCTTTCTTT,CSVPTVDTEAFF
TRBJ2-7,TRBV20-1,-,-,TGCAGTGCTAGTCGCTCCAGGAACTACGAGCAGTACTTC,CSASRSRNYEQYF
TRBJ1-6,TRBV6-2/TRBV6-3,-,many,TGTGCCAGCTTCGGAACAGGCGCCGCACCCCTCCACTTT,CASFGTGAAPLHF
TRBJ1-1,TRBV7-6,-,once,TGTGCCAGCAGCCGATTAGAGACTGAAGCTTTCTTT,CASSRLETEAFF
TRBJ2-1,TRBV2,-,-,TGTGCCAGCAGTGAATCTCGGGGGAAGCGGTATGAGCAGTTCTTC,CASSESRGKRYEQFF
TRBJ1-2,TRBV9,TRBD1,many,TGTGCCAGCAGCGCAGGGGGGAAACCGGGACAGGGAGGCTATGGCTACACCTTC,CASSAGGKPGQGGYGYTF
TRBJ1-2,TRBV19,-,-,TGTGCCAGTAGTATAGCACAGCTCTATGGCTACACCTTC,CASSIAQLYGYTF